This T cell receptor (beta chain) was captured by sequencing in a study of blood T cell repertoires in COVID-19 (TCRdb year 2020). About the full investigation: Samples from collaborators originated in the United States, Italy and Spain and spanned both the acute and convalescent phases of COVID-19. The material from the prospective study consisted of cDNA or gDNA derived from T cells, B-cell-depleted T cells, or PBMCs. Deeply sampled blood TCRbeta repertoires from subjects exposed to, actively infected with, or recovered from COVID-19 were included in the dataset. The repertoires were released in a freely available public database intended as a resource for research on the immune response to SARS-CoV-2. The samples were drawn from two sources: the first 160 participants of the ongoing ImmuneRACE study, and 1,254 subjects contributed by 6 global collaborators. A de-identified subject ID, COVID-19 status, age in years and sex were almost always included in the sample metadata. HLA class I and class II types, where available, came from metadata supplied by the sample provider rather than from assay-based typing. On the study overall, not on this receptor specifically: The quantity of clinical and demographic metadata differed by source and by participant and was supplied without curation.

About this clone itself: The target of this receptor is not known. No much larger clone exists at a distance of one base, and base qualities are not known.

TCRbeta CDR3 regions were amplified from genomic DNA by means of the immunoSEQ Assay, a bias-controlled multiplex PCR. In the source study's methods: Within the assay, amplification of reference gene primers was used to estimate how many nucleated cells each sample contained. To quantify the absolute abundance of each unique TCRbeta CDR3 rearrangement, sequence reads were collapsed and filtered. For each sample, productive Simpson clonality was calculated as the square root of Simpson's diversity index over productive rearrangements. TCRdb retrieved this table from immuneACCESS and kept in-frame rearrangements only. Not all clones are present; in checked studies, unresolved V genes account for under half, and no reason is known for the remainder. The D gene and trimming were derived from the DNA, and the V and J assignments and clone size from that table. This sample lists 55,000 to 70,000 clones; 80% to 90% were detected once. The ten largest clones add up to 15% to 17% of the sample.

Each collaborating institution followed its own protocols to collect whole blood in K2EDTA tubes. Collaborator samples were shipped for TCRbeta analysis as frozen whole blood, isolated PBMCs, or DNA extracted from either sample type. Unmatched junction bases come to 8, with V trimmed by 4 bases and J by 7 bases. The CDR3 numbers 16 residues from cysteine through phenylalanine. Of all the DNA, just the CDR3 is kept, 48 bases in frame from base 1. The germline V gene yields SGHDT for CDR1 and YYEEEE for CDR2. Material: peripheral blood. This clonotype was obtained from a man aged 80 or over with acute or convalescent COVID-19. The V and J segments used are TRBV5-6 and TRBJ2-4; 13 bases in between match TRBD2. In nucleotides, the sequence is TGTGCCAGCAGCATAACTAGCGGGAGGGCCTGGAACATTCAGTACTTC. The resulting protein is CASSITSGRAWNIQYF.